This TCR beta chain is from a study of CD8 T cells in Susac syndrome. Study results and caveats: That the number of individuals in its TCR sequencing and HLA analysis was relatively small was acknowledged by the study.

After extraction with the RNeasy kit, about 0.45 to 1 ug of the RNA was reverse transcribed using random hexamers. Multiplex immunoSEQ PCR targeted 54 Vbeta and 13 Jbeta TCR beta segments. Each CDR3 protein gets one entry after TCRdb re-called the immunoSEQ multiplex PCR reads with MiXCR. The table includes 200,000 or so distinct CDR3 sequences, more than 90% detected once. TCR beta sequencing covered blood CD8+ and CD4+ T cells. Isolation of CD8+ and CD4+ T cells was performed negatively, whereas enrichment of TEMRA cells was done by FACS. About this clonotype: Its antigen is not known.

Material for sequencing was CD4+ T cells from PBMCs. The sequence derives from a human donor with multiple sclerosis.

The CDR3 sequence: CAWYISGANVLTF. The CDR3 bases are TGTGCCTGGTACATCTCTGGGGCCAACGTCCTGACTTTC. This rearrangement joins TRBV30 to TRBJ2-6; D gene unclear. CDR3 length equals 13 residues. In germline, CDR1 is GTSNPN, CDR2 SVGIG (reference sequence). The V and J ends lost 5 bases and 0 bases respectively, with 5 bases between them.